The T cell receptor beta chain described here comes from a study of beta chain features in type 1 diabetes. On this clone itself: Its antigen is not identified.

Naive, central memory, regulatory and stem cell-like memory cells within the CD4+ compartment were sorted using CD45RO/CCR7/CD25/CD127/CD95/CD27. cDNA synthesis used the whole RNA isolate, giving expressed TCRB sequences. The protocol was immunoSEQ multiplex PCR, while the TCRdb copy is restricted to in-frame clones and leaves out a portion. The top ten hold 2% to 2.5% of the sample, which has tens of thousands of clones, roughly three fifths seen once. Germline V gene data show CDR1 as SNHLY and CDR2 as FYNNEI. V dropped 6 bases and J dropped 6 bases, with 18 bases sitting between them. The CDR3 runs to 15 residues. General study results and limits: In patients and controls equally, PCR might favor templates that are shorter. Patients' naive, central memory and regulatory TCRB repertoires appeared more alike than those of healthy donors. Overrepresentation of cells with high TCR expression could result from cDNA sequencing.

This clonotype originated in a woman aged 18 to 35 in good health. Sequences were obtained from Tregs from blood. The chain links TRBV2 to TRBJ2-1, with D possibly TRBD2 on 7 matching bases. CDR3 loop: CASRSAWGGGNEQFF. In DNA form, the CDR3 reads TGTGCCAGCAGATCAGCTTGGGGAGGGGGCAATGAGCAGTTCTTC.